This TCR beta chain originates from a study of T cells after yellow fever vaccination. Germline V gene lookup returns CDR1 MNHEY and CDR2 SVGEGT. This CDR3 spans 14 amino acids. Trimming cost V 4 bases and J 2 bases, with 10 bases left between them. Conversion of TCR transcripts into cDNA relied on 5'RACE template switching, which added a universal primer site and UMIs. MiXCR was run by TCRdb on the 5' RACE reads, yielding one entry per CDR3 protein. This table holds 120,000 or so distinct CDR3 sequences, over 12% found once. General observations from the study: It was the secondary response that reached its peak faster, day 5 versus 15, but it was weaker.

This clonotype was counted only a few times. Antigen unknown. The chain joins TRBV6-2 or TRBV6-3 to TRBJ2-3; perhaps TRBD2 as D (5 bases). The receptor was derived from a man aged 18 to 30 who received the YFV17D yellow fever vaccine. The sample in question was CD8+ T cells sorted from PBMCs, obtained 5 days after the yellow fever booster vaccination. CDR3 sequence reads: CASSLRGYTDTQYF. The CDR3 DNA reads TGTGCCAGCAGTTTACGGGGTTACACAGATACGCAGTATTTT.